A selection of T cell receptor beta chains follows, all from one sample in a study of T-cell reconstitution after alpha-beta-depleted transplantation in children. Each CDR3 protein is one row after TCRdb ran MiXCR on the PCR reads. The sample yields around 440,000 distinct CDR3 sequences, about a sixth seen once. The sample here was PBMCs, mostly from graft donor cells, taken 360 days after TCRalphabeta/CD19-depleted stem cell transplant. Receptor source: a boy younger than two who had a stem cell transplant for Wiskott-Aldrich syndrome, so the T cells may come from the graft donor. Both conserved end residues are part of each CDR3. A D gene is named only where the DNA matches it firmly. Only some rows state a clone size, as once, few, many or a class for expanded clones.

j_call v_call clone_size d_call cdr3_aa cdr3_nt
TRBJ2-1 TRBV6-2/TRBV6-3 NA NA CASSLRREQFF TGTGCCAGCAGCCTGCGGCGGGAGCAGTTCTTC
TRBJ2-2 TRBV6-2/TRBV6-3 few NA CASRRAGWTGELFF TGTGCCAGCAGACGGGCAGGGTGGACCGGGGAGCTGTTTTTT
TRBJ1-1 TRBV3-1 NA NA CASSQQGRSTEAFF TGTGCCAGCAGCCAACAGGGAAGGAGCACTGAAGCTTTCTTT
TRBJ2-3 TRBV5-1 NA NA CASSGWGTDTQYF TGCGCCAGCAGCGGGTGGGGCACAGATACGCAGTATTTT
TRBJ2-2 TRBV27 few NA CASSGHLRWTNTGELFF TGTGCCAGCAGCGGACACCTCAGATGGACGAACACCGGGGAGCTGTTTTTT
TRBJ2-7 TRBV5-1 many NA CASSFASFYEQYF TGCGCCAGCAGCTTTGCCTCGTTCTACGAGCAGTACTTC
TRBJ2-3 TRBV7-9 NA NA CASSSSFTRDTQYF TGTGCCAGCAGCTCGTCCTTCACCAGGGATACGCAGTATTTT
TRBJ2-7 TRBV5-8 few NA CASSLTGTQTYEQYF TGTGCCAGCAGCTTGACCGGGACACAGACCTACGAGCAGTACTTC
TRBJ1-1 TRBV5-1 NA NA CASSLADGLGTEAFF TGCGCCAGCAGCTTGGCCGACGGACTGGGCACTGAAGCTTTCTTT
TRBJ2-2 TRBV2 NA TRBD2 CASKTSGVGELFF TGTGCCAGCAAAACTAGCGGAGTCGGGGAGCTGTTTTTT
TRBJ2-7 TRBV10-3 many NA CAISAGSSYEQYF TGTGCCATCAGTGCGGGGAGCTCCTACGAGCAGTACTTC
TRBJ2-1 TRBV12-3/TRBV12-4 NA TRBD2 CASSKTGTRGNEQFF TGTGCCAGCAGTAAAACCGGGACTAGGGGCAATGAGCAGTTCTTC
TRBJ2-1 TRBV7-2 few TRBD1 CASSRIHRGGEQFF TGTGCCAGCAGCCGCATCCACAGGGGTGGTGAGCAGTTCTTC
TRBJ2-1 TRBV24-1 NA TRBD1 CATGPGQGATNEQFF TGTGCCACCGGGCCGGGACAGGGGGCAACAAATGAGCAGTTCTTC
TRBJ2-1 TRBV6-5 few NA CASSYRGPRGYNEQFF TGTGCCAGCAGTTACCGGGGGCCCCGCGGTTACAATGAGCAGTTCTTC
TRBJ2-3 TRBV29-1 few TRBD2 CSVASGRAADTQYF TGCAGCGTTGCTAGCGGGAGGGCCGCAGATACGCAGTATTTT
TRBJ2-4 TRBV11-2 few NA CASALEWADKNIQYF TGTGCCAGCGCATTGGAGTGGGCGGACAAAAACATTCAGTACTTC
TRBJ2-5 TRBV5-6 NA NA CASSLRGVRETQYF TGTGCCAGCAGCCTAAGGGGCGTCCGAGAGACCCAGTACTTC
TRBJ2-3 TRBV5-1 NA NA CASSFQGRGTDTQYF TGCGCCAGCAGCTTCCAGGGGAGGGGCACAGATACGCAGTATTTT
TRBJ2-1 TRBV20-1 NA NA CSATRVLSYNEQFF TGCAGTGCTACCCGGGTGCTCTCCTACAATGAGCAGTTCTTC
TRBJ2-3 TRBV7-2 NA NA CASSLSDKGTDTQYF TGTGCCAGCAGCTTATCGGACAAGGGCACAGATACGCAGTATTTT
TRBJ2-1 TRBV3-1 NA NA CASSQGKYPYNEQFF TGTGCCAGCAGCCAAGGAAAGTACCCGTACAATGAGCAGTTCTTC
TRBJ2-1 TRBV11-1 NA TRBD1 CASSLARHRGQFF TGTGCCAGCAGCTTAGCTCGGCACAGGGGGCAGTTCTTC
TRBJ2-1 TRBV6-1 NA NA CASRPRENYNEQFF TGTGCCAGCAGACCACGCGAAAACTACAATGAGCAGTTCTTC
TRBJ2-2 TRBV29-1 few NA CSVSGKAGELFF TGCAGCGTTTCGGGGAAGGCCGGGGAGCTGTTTTTT
TRBJ2-1 TRBV5-6 few NA CASSLEVFYNEQFF TGTGCCAGCAGCTTGGAGGTCTTTTACAATGAGCAGTTCTTC
TRBJ2-5 TRBV6-5 NA NA CASSYNPWVRGGEETQYF TGTGCCAGCAGTTACAACCCTTGGGTCAGGGGGGGGGAGGAGACCCAGTACTTC
TRBJ2-5 TRBV12-3/TRBV12-4 NA TRBD1 CASNPGQGIETQYF TGTGCCAGCAATCCGGGACAGGGAATAGAGACCCAGTACTTC
TRBJ2-3 TRBV21-1 NA NA CASSKLQGSHTTDTQYF TGTGCCAGCAGCAAATTACAGGGATCACACACAACAGATACGCAGTATTTT
TRBJ1-2 TRBV6-5 NA NA CASSYNERELGYTF TGTGCCAGCAGTTACAATGAAAGGGAACTTGGCTACACCTTC
TRBJ2-7 TRBV18 NA NA CASSPRQGNYEQYF TGTGCCAGCTCACCACGTCAGGGTAACTACGAGCAGTACTTC
TRBJ1-4 TRBV20-1 few NA CSAQKGNEKLFF TGCAGTGCTCAAAAAGGGAATGAAAAACTGTTTTTT
TRBJ2-7 TRBV7-8 few NA CASSPKGLLNREQYF TGTGCCAGCAGCCCAAAGGGGCTACTTAACAGGGAGCAGTACTTC